A single sample gave rise to the 32 T cell receptor beta chains below, sequenced in a study of OX40 agonist ivuxolimab in advanced cancers. The protocol was immunoSEQ multiplex PCR, while the TCRdb copy is restricted to in-frame clones and leaves out a portion. This table has 44,000 or so clones, roughly 80% appearing once. The sample here was CD4+ or CD8+ T cells sorted from blood, taken in a trial of the OX40 agonist ivuxolimab. These receptors came from an adult with an advanced solid tumor such as melanoma, head and neck, liver or kidney cancer.

The V and J genes are TRBV30 and TRBJ1-3; no firm D call. In germline, CDR1 is GTSNPN, CDR2 SVGIG (reference sequence). V lost 2 bases to trimming and J lost 5 bases, with 16 bases between them. CDR3 length equals 15 residues. DNA of the CDR3: TGTGCCTGGAGTCCACCTTTGGGGAGCCGAAACACCATATATTTT. It is translated as CAWSPPLGSRNTIYF.

This clone occurred a few times. The V call is TRBV10-3, the J call TRBJ1-5; TRBD1 agrees at 7 bases. Germline assignment: CDR1 ENHRY and CDR2 SYGVKD. V lost 4 bases, J lost 5 bases, and 2 bases stayed unmatched. The CDR3 is 13 amino acids. This chain's CDR3 is CAISGTGDQPQHF. The CDR3 DNA reads TGTGCCATCAGTGGGACAGGCGATCAGCCCCAGCATTTT.

The V gene is TRBV11-2, the J gene TRBJ1-4; D not resolved. Germline CDR1 and CDR2: SGHAT and FQNNGV. The CDR3 runs to 14 residues. The ends were cut back, 4 bases at V and 4 bases at J, with 10 bases in the middle. In DNA form, the CDR3 reads TGTGCCAGCAGCTCCCGGGCCCTTAATGAAAAACTGTTTTTT. As protein: CASSSRALNEKLFF.

The chain couples TRBV7-2 to TRBJ1-2; 7 bases align to TRBD1. V lost 4 bases to trimming and J lost 8 bases; unmatched junction nucleotides: 7. Germline CDR1 reads SGHTA; CDR2 reads FQGNSA. This CDR3 region has 13 residues. The CDR3 is CASSYRGVRGYTF. CDR3 bases: TGTGCCAGCAGCTACAGGGGAGTAAGGGGCTACACCTTC.

The genes are TRBV28 and TRBJ1-5, with 7 positions matching TRBD1. CDR1 and CDR2 from the germline V gene are MDHEN and SYDVKM. Trimming removed 7 bases from V and 3 bases from J; junction bases left unmatched: 9. The CDR3 spans 15 residues. CDR3 bases: TGTGCCAGCAACTCGGACAGGATCGCCAATCAGCCCCAGCATTTT. Protein product: CASNSDRIANQPQHF.

The chain combines TRBV2 with TRBJ2-7; TRBD2 might be the D (6 bases). In germline, CDR1 is SNHLY, CDR2 FYNNEI. The V end was cut by 1 base, the J end by 6 bases, with 13 bases between. CDR3 size: 14 residues. CDR3 sequence reads: CASSEVVEGLEQYF. CDR3 coding DNA: TGTGCCAGCAGTGAAGTCGTTGAGGGACTCGAGCAGTACTTC.

The chain combines TRBV11-3 with TRBJ2-1; possibly TRBD2 for D (5 bases). This CDR3 contains 12 residues. Germline-derived CDR1 and CDR2 are SGHNT and YENEEA. The germline V and J ends were trimmed by 8 bases and 5 bases, with 10 bases remaining between them. As DNA, the CDR3 is TGTGCCAGCGGGAGTCTGGACAATGAGCAGTTCTTC. Residues: CASGSLDNEQFF. Based on the CDR3 plus reference TRBV11-3 and TRBJ2-1, the full variable domain is EAGVVQSPRYKIIEKKQPVAFWCNPISGHNTLYWYLQNLGQGPELLIRYENEEAVDDSQLPKDRFSAERLKGVDSTLKIQPAELGDSAVYLCASGSLDNEQFFGPGTRLTVL.

The rearrangement uses TRBV14 and TRBJ1-2; D is unclear. The CDR3 spans 16 residues. Deletions cut 4 bases from V and 1 base from J, with 16 bases between. The germline V gene encodes CDR1 SGHDN and CDR2 FVKESK. DNA for the CDR3: TGTGCCAGCAGCCCCGGCATGTTCAGCGGTAACTATGGCTACACCTTC. Its protein product is CASSPGMFSGNYGYTF.

V gene TRBV21-1 combines with J gene TRBJ2-1; the table assigns TRBD2, which was not confirmed against the DNA. TRBV21-1 constitutes a pseudogene. The CDR3 is 11 amino acids. This chain's CDR3 is CAGNLCNEQFF. The CDR3 coding sequence is TGTGCCGGTAACCTATGTAATGAGCAGTTCTTC.

Points on this clone: A junction boundary mismatches the germline segment, possibly from a read error. The chain joins TRBV5-1 to TRBJ1-3; D gene uncertain. The CDR3 has 13 residues. CDR1 and CDR2 from the germline V gene are SGHRS and YFSETQ. CDR3 coding DNA: TGCGTCAGCAGCTTTAGCTCTGGAAACACCATATATTTT. Translating it yields CVSSFSSGNTIYF.

This clone came up once. The chain couples TRBV11-2 to TRBJ2-1; D possibly corresponds to TRBD2 (5 bases). The CDR3 has 14 amino acids. CDR1 and CDR2 from the germline V gene are SGHAT and FQNNGV. Between the trimmed V and J ends, which lost 5 bases and 5 bases, there was a span of 13 bases. The CDR3 loop reads CASSPTTLHNEQFF. DNA of the CDR3: TGTGCCAGCAGCCCGACTACCCTACACAATGAGCAGTTCTTC. Looking up the rest from reference TRBV11-2 and TRBJ2-1 gives the full variable domain: EAGVAQSPRYKIIEKRQSVAFWCNPISGHATLYWYQQILGQGPKLLIQFQNNGVVDDSQLPKDRFSAERLKGVDSTLKIQPAKLEDSAVYLCASSPTTLHNEQFFGPGTRLTVL.

The chain combines TRBV19 with TRBJ2-7; 8 positions match TRBD2. V was clipped by 10 bases and J by 4 bases; unmatched bases: 12. CDR3 length: 14 residues. Germline CDR1 LNHDA, CDR2 SQIVND (reference sequence). CDR3 protein: CATRWSGGDYEQYF. The DNA for the CDR3 is TGTGCCACCCGTTGGAGCGGGGGAGATTACGAGCAGTACTTC.

The V and J genes are TRBV6-1 and TRBJ2-2; D call uncertain. The CDR3 covers 13 residues. The V gene lost 1 base and the J gene lost 6 bases, with 6 bases spanning the gap. Germline V gene lookup returns CDR1 MNHNS and CDR2 SASEGT. The CDR3 here is CASSEEGPGELFF. The CDR3 DNA is TGTGCCAGCAGTGAAGAGGGCCCCGGGGAGCTGTTTTTT.

V and J are TRBV28 and TRBJ1-5, with D possibly being TRBD1 (5 bases). V lost 3 bases and J lost 7, with 13 bases in between. Germline assignment: CDR1 MDHEN and CDR2 SYDVKM. The CDR3 has 14 amino acids. The CDR3 DNA follows: TGTGCCAGCAGTTTGAGGGCAGGGAGGCAGCCCCAGCATTTT. Protein product: CASSLRAGRQPQHF.

This sequence joins TRBV5-4 and TRBJ1-1; D is possibly TRBD1 (5 bases). Germline lookup yields CDR1 SGHNT and CDR2 YYREEE (reference sequence). V was cut by 0 bases and J by 5 bases, with 8 bases left in between. There are 13 residues in the CDR3. The CDR3 spells CASSLDGGTEAFF. The CDR3 DNA reads as TGTGCCAGCAGCTTGGACGGGGGGACTGAAGCTTTCTTT.

The rearrangement links TRBV2 to TRBJ2-1; 10 nucleotides match TRBD2. The CDR3 is made up of 17 amino acids. The V segment lost 4 bases and the J segment 7 bases; nucleotides outside the gene matches: 13. The germline gives CDR1 SNHLY, CDR2 FYNNEI. DNA for the CDR3: TGTGCCAGCAGTGTTCGCCTAGCGGGAGCGACTAGGAATGAGCAGTTCTTC. This gives the protein CASSVRLAGATRNEQFF.

The V call is TRBV11-2, the J call TRBJ1-1; maybe TRBD1 (6 bases). Trimming removed 5 bases at V and 5 bases at J, with 15 bases between. There are 14 residues in the CDR3. From germline, CDR1 is SGHAT and CDR2 FQNNGV. This CDR3 is CASSPWGTSTEAFF. The CDR3 nucleotides read TGTGCCAGCAGCCCGTGGGGGACATCGACTGAAGCTTTCTTT.

V usage is TRBV28 and J usage is TRBJ2-7, with 13 nucleotides matching TRBD2. Germline CDR1 and CDR2: MDHEN and SYDVKM. V lost 9 bases and J lost 4; bases outside the gene matches: 15. This CDR3 has 17 residues. In DNA, the CDR3 is TGTGCCAGATTCGGGACTAGCGGGGTGTTAGGTATGTACGAGCAGTACTTC. It translates to CARFGTSGVLGMYEQYF.

V is TRBV10-1 and J is TRBJ2-3; weak D call: TRBD2 (6 bases). The CDR3 runs to 14 residues. Deletions cut 3 bases from V and 2 bases from J, with 9 bases between. Germline V lookup: CDR1 WNHNN, CDR2 SYGVQD (reference sequence). CDR3 in amino acids: CASSDGTFTDTQYF. CDR3 DNA: TGCGCCAGCAGTGACGGGACTTTCACAGATACGCAGTATTTT.

J is TRBJ2-7 and V is TRBV5-4; 13 positions match TRBD2. The J segment lost 2 bases and the V segment lost 4 bases, leaving 6 bases of the junction unmatched. The CDR3 contains 16 residues. Germline CDR1 is SGHNT and CDR2 is YYREEE (reference sequence). DNA of the CDR3: TGTGCCAGCAGCAGGGTCGGGACTAGCGGGGCCTACGAGCAGTACTTC. Translated: CASSRVGTSGAYEQYF.

As DNA, the CDR3 is TGCGCCAGCAGCCAAGGTCCGGGCTCCTACGAGCAGTACTTC. Its protein is CASSQGPGSYEQYF. V usage is TRBV4-3 and J usage is TRBJ2-7; no reliable D call. The CDR3 covers 14 residues. V dropped 1 base and J dropped 0 bases, with 7 bases sitting between them. Germline loops: CDR1 LGHNA, CDR2 YSLEER.

The rearrangement links TRBV7-9 to TRBJ2-5; D possibly corresponds to TRBD2 (6 bases). Trimming removed 0 bases at V and 5 bases at J, with 10 bases between. Germline CDR1 reads SEHNR; CDR2 reads FQNEAQ (reference sequence). The CDR3 contains 14 residues. This CDR3 reads CASSLALAGETQYF. The CDR3 nucleotides read TGTGCCAGCAGCTTAGCGCTGGCGGGGGAGACCCAGTACTTC. Full variable domain (outside the CDR3, taken from reference TRBV7-9 and TRBJ2-5): DTGVSQNPRHKITKRGQNVTFRCDPISEHNRLYWYRQTLGQGPEFLTYFQNEAQLEKSRLLSDRFSAERPKGSFSTLEIQRTEQGDSAMYLCASSLALAGETQYFGPGTRLLVL.

The chain recombines TRBV5-8 with TRBJ2-7; D remains ambiguous. The germline gives CDR1 SGHTS, CDR2 YDEGEE. The V end lost 4 bases, the J end lost 3 bases, and 20 bases lay between the germline ends. The CDR3 loop spans 16 amino acids. Written as DNA, the CDR3 is TGTGCCAGCAGCCCCCGGCTGGGCCCCGTGAACTACGAGCAGTACTTC. It encodes CASSPRLGPVNYEQYF.

The V gene is TRBV27, the J gene TRBJ1-5; D is perhaps TRBD1 (5 bases). Germline CDR1 MNHEY, CDR2 SMNVEV (reference sequence). The V and J ends lost 1 base and 10 bases respectively, with 8 bases between them. The CDR3 is made up of 12 amino acids. The CDR3 bases are TGTGCCAGCAGTTTATTGGGGGGTCCCCAGCATTTT. Protein: CASSLLGGPQHF.

The chain joins TRBV5-4 to TRBJ2-7; 7 bases match TRBD2. J lost 3 bases, V lost 2 bases, and 2 bases had no gene match. Germline CDR1 reads SGHNT; CDR2 reads YYREEE (reference sequence). The CDR3 extends over 13 amino acids. CDR3 DNA: TGTGCCAGCAGCTTTTGGGGGGGCTACGAGCAGTACTTC. Encoded protein: CASSFWGGYEQYF.

This rearrangement joins TRBV25-1 to TRBJ1-3; perhaps TRBD1 as D (6 bases). Germline CDR1 MGHDK, CDR2 SYGVNS. The CDR3 runs 16 residues. Trimming removed 1 base at V and 0 bases at J, with 10 bases between. The CDR3 protein is CASSESGAGSGNTIYF. CDR3 nucleotides: TGTGCCAGCAGTGAATCGGGGGCCGGCTCTGGAAACACCATATATTTT.

This chain connects TRBV5-6 to TRBJ2-2, with 14 bases aligning to TRBD2. Germline-derived CDR1 and CDR2 are SGHDT and YYEEEE. The CDR3 extends over 18 amino acids. V dropped 4 bases and J dropped 3; count of bases not matched to a gene: 8. The CDR3 loop reads CASSHGTSGSRYTGELFF. CDR3 DNA: TGTGCCAGCAGCCATGGGACTAGCGGGAGTAGGTACACCGGGGAGCTGTTTTTT.

The chain employs TRBV7-6 and TRBJ1-5; no definite D call. The CDR3 is 14 residues long. The V end lost 4 bases, the J end lost 3 bases, and 10 bases lay between the germline ends. In germline, CDR1 is SGHVS, CDR2 FNYEAQ. The chain's CDR3 is CASSSRPINQPQHF. As DNA, the CDR3 is TGTGCCAGCAGCTCGAGACCTATCAATCAGCCCCAGCATTTT.

V usage is TRBV5-4 and J usage is TRBJ2-2; D is unclear. Germline CDR1 is SGHNT and CDR2 is YYREEE (reference sequence). V lost 0 bases and J 4 bases, leaving 4 bases between the germline ends. CDR3 length: 13 amino acids. The CDR3 DNA follows: TGTGCCAGCAGCTTGGACAGCACCGGGGAGCTGTTTTTT. Translation: CASSLDSTGELFF.

This clone was seen more than once but under ten times. V gene TRBV4-2 combines with J gene TRBJ2-7, with D possibly being TRBD2 (6 bases). Trimming cost V 1 base and J 2 bases, with 33 bases left between them. CDR1 is LGHNA, CDR2 YNFKEQ, per germline. This CDR3 is built from 22 residues. The CDR3 here is CASSQVNALGGTTSIFTYEQYF. The CDR3 DNA reads as TGTGCCAGCAGCCAAGTTAATGCCCTTGGCGGGACGACTTCTATTTTCACCTACGAGCAGTACTTC.

The CDR3 spells CASSYTFSNQPQHF. CDR3 coding DNA: TGTGCCAGCAGTTACACCTTCAGCAATCAGCCCCAGCATTTT. The chain uses TRBV6-6 and TRBJ1-5; D unresolved. The CDR3 sequence is 14 residues long. Per the germline V gene, CDR1 is MNHNY and CDR2 is SVGAGI (reference sequence). Trimming took off 2 bases at V and 1 base at J, with 6 bases between the two ends.

A note on this clone: A read error may produce the germline difference seen at one junction end. In the same sample, other DNA sequences code for this CDR3. This rearrangement joins TRBV7-8 to TRBJ1-5, with a weak D call TRBD1 (6 bases). The CDR3 contains 15 residues. The germline CDR1 and CDR2 sequences are SGHVS and FQNEAQ. CDR3 DNA: TGTGCCAGCAGCTCAGGCGGACAGCGCAATCAGCCCCAACATTTT. It encodes CASSSGGQRNQPQHF.